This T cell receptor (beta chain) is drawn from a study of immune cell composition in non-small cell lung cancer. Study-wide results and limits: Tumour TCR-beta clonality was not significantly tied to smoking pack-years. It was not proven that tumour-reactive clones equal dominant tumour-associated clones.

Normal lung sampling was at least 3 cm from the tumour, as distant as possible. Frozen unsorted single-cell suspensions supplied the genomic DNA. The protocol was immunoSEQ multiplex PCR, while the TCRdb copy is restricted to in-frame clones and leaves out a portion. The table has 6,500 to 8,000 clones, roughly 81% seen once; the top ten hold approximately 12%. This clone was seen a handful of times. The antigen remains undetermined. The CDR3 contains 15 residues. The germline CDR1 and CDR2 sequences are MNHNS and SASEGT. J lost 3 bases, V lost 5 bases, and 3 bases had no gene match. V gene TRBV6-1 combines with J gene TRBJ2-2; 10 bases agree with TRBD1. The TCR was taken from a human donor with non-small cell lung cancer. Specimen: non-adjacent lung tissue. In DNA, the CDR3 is TGTGCCAGCAGTTCTGGGACAGGGGACACCGGGGAGCTGTTTTTT. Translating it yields CASSSGTGDTGELFF.